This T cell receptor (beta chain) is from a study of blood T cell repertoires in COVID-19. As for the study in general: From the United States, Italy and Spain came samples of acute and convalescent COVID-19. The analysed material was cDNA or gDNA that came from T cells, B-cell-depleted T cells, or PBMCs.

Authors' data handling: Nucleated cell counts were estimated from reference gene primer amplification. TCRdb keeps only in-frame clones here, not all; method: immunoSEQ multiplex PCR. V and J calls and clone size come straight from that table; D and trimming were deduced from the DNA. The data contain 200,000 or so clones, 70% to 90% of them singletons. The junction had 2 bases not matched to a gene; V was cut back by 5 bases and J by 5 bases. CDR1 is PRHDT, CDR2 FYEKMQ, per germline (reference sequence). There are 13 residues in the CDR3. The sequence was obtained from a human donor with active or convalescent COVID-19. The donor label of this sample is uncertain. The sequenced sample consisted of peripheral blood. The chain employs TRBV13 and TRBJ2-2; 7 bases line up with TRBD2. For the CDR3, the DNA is TGTGCCAGCAGCCCAGCGGGGACCGGGGAGCTGTTTTTT. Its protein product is CASSPAGTGELFF.